The 22 T cell receptor beta chains in this list originate from one sample, sequenced in a study of CD8+ T cells in alopecia areata. The authors sorted pooled cutaneous lymph node cells using CD4, CD8alpha, NKG2D, NKG2ACE and other markers. Following RNA extraction, reverse transcription yielded cDNA that acted as the sequencing template. Assay: immunoSEQ multiplex PCR; the TCRdb copy retains only in-frame clones and omits some. This sample has over 15,000 clones, each found more than once. The sequencing input was CD8+ T cells sorted from a lymph node. These receptors were obtained from a C3H/HeJ mouse with alopecia areata. The strain bears MHC haplotype H2-k.

As to this clone: The gene symbols are mouse symbols. The read finishes 4 residues shy of the CDR3 end, and the germline J gene is used to complete it. The V and J genes are TRBV14 and TRBJ2-2; 10 bases agree with TRBD1. Per the germline V gene, CDR1 is SGHDT and CDR2 is FRDEAV. The trim removed 5 bases at V and 3 bases at J, leaving 4 bases unmatched. The length of the CDR3 is 15 residues. The CDR3 DNA, read in part, is TGTGCCAGCAGCAGACAGGGGGCAGACACCGGG. Its protein product is CASSRQGADTG. The whole CDR3 reads CASSRQGADTGQLYF.

This clone was seen a handful of times. Gene names denote mouse genes. The CDR3 end is not reached by the read, which stops 4 residues before it; the germline J gene fills it in. This chain joins TRBV13-2 and TRBJ1-4, with D perhaps TRBD1 (6 bases). The CDR3 length is 16 residues. Trimming left V 5 bases short and J 3 bases short, with 17 bases between. Germline V gene data show CDR1 as NNHNN and CDR2 as SYGAGS (reference sequence). The sequenced part of the CDR3 DNA is TGTGCCAGCGGGATGGGGGGGCGCGGGACCAACGAA. Translating it yields CASGMGGRGTNE. The whole CDR3 sequence is CASGMGGRGTNERLFF.

The sample holds many counts of this clone. Mouse germline and gene names are used. The read finishes 4 residues shy of the CDR3 end, and the germline J gene is used to complete it. V gene TRBV13-1 combines with J gene TRBJ1-1, with a possible D match to TRBD1 (5 bases). V was trimmed by 2 bases and J by 3 bases, leaving 5 bases between them. This CDR3 region has 12 residues. Germline V gene data show CDR1 as NSHNY and CDR2 as SYGAGN. The CDR3: CASSDRDTEVFF. The part of the CDR3 DNA that was read is TGTGCCAGCAGTGACAGGGACACA.

Worth noting for this clone: Gene and germline names: mouse. The CDR3 reads CAWSGLASAETLYF. The CDR3 bases that were read are TGTGCCTGGAGCGGACTGGCTAGTGCAGAA. The chain has TRBV31 and TRBJ2-3, with 7 bases identical to TRBD2. The read stops 4 residues short of the end of the CDR3; the missing end is completed from the germline J gene. The CDR3 has 14 residues. Per the germline V gene, CDR1 is GKSSPN and CDR2 is SITVG. The V gene end was trimmed by 3 bases and the J gene end by 0 bases; junction bases not matched to a gene: 3.

This clone showed up just a few times. The gene names here belong to mouse. The read ends 4 residues before the CDR3 terminus; that terminus is restored from the germline J gene. The gene calls are TRBV19 and TRBJ1-1; 8 nucleotides agree with TRBD1. The CDR3 is made up of 13 amino acids. Looked up from germline, CDR1 is FNHDT and CDR2 is SITEND (reference sequence). The CDR3 DNA, read in part, is TGTGCCAGCAGTACCGCAGGGGGCGAA. Encoded protein: CASSTAGGE. The entire CDR3 protein reads CASSTAGGEEVFF.

This clone was found many times. Genes here carry mouse names. The read is 4 residues too short to cover the CDR3 end, so that end is filled in from the germline J gene. J is TRBJ1-4 and V is TRBV13-3, with 9 positions matching TRBD1. The CDR3 contains 14 residues. Per the germline V gene, CDR1 is NNHDY and CDR2 is SYVADS. The V and J ends lost 7 bases and 2 bases, in that order; junction bases with no gene match: 3. The sequenced CDR3 bases are TGTGCCAGCGGGGGACAGGGCTCCAACGAA. Protein product: CASGGQGSNE. The CDR3, in full, reads CASGGQGSNERLFF.

As for this clone: The listed genes are named as in mouse. The read ends 4 residues before the CDR3 terminus; that terminus is restored from the germline J gene. The V and J genes are TRBV16 and TRBJ1-1; 10 bases match TRBD1. V lost 5 bases to trimming and J lost 0 bases; unmatched junction nucleotides: 0. The CDR3 sequence is 14 residues long. From germline, CDR1 is SGHSA and CDR2 FRNQAP. Partial CDR3 DNA: TGTGCAAGCAGCGGACAGGGGGCAAACACA. Its protein is CASSGQGANT. The whole CDR3 is CASSGQGANTEVFF.

This clone was detected many times. Gene and germline names: mouse. The read stops 4 residues short of the end of the CDR3; the missing end is completed from the germline J gene. The chain uses TRBV13-3 and TRBJ1-2; 7 nucleotides line up with TRBD1. From germline, CDR1 is NNHDY and CDR2 SYVADS. Germline trimming cut 0 bases from V and 4 bases from J; bases unmatched to any gene: 6. The CDR3 consists of 15 residues. The CDR3 bases that were read are TGTGCCAGCAGTGATGCCCTATCAGGGGGCTCC. Its protein product is CASSDALSGGS. The CDR3 as a whole reads CASSDALSGGSDYTF.

With regard to this clone: Gene names are the mouse ones. The CDR3 here is CATLRDINYAEQFF. The sequenced part of the CDR3 DNA is TGTGCCACCCTCCGGGACATAAACTATGCT. The chain carries TRBV19 and TRBJ2-1, with D maybe TRBD1 (6 bases). The observed sequence ends 4 residues before the CDR3 terminus, with the missing tail filled in from the germline J gene. Germline V gene sequence: CDR1 FNHDT, CDR2 SITEND (reference sequence). The V end was cut by 9 bases, the J end by 1 base, with 14 bases between. The CDR3 runs to 14 residues.

On this clone itself: Gene names and germline match the mouse. The read gets to within 4 residues of the CDR3 end, and the germline J gene fills in the rest. J is TRBJ2-3 and V is TRBV13-3; tentative D call: TRBD1 (6 bases). Trimming pared 5 bases from V and 0 bases from J, leaving 10 bases between. The CDR3 totals 14 residues. Germline V gene data show CDR1 as NNHDY and CDR2 as SYVADS. The CDR3 reads CASRQGISAETLYF. The covered CDR3 bases are TGTGCCAGCAGACAGGGAATAAGTGCAGAA.

This clone appeared a few times. Gene names and germline match the mouse. The read ends 4 residues shy of where the CDR3 ends; the end is completed using the germline J gene. V and J are TRBV31 and TRBJ2-3; 10 positions agree with TRBD1. V shed 0 bases, J shed 3 bases, and the junction held 3 bases outside the gene matches. This CDR3 is 15 amino acids long. From germline, CDR1 is GKSSPN and CDR2 SITVG. CDR3 residues: CAWSLDRGRAETLYF. CDR3 DNA, as far as it was read: TGTGCCTGGAGTCTAGACAGGGGGCGAGCAGAA.

This clone has only a few counts. Genes and germline are mouse. Here the CDR3 reads CASSLRGGALAEQFF. The part of the CDR3 DNA that was read is TGTGCAAGCAGCTTAAGGGGGGGGGCGCTCGCT. This sequence joins TRBV16 and TRBJ2-1; the match to TRBD2 covers 8 bases. The sequence runs out 4 residues before the end of the CDR3; the remainder is reconstructed from the germline J gene. This CDR3 is built from 15 residues. Germline CDR1 and CDR2: SGHSA and FRNQAP.

As to this clone: Gene names refer to mouse genes. The read halts 4 residues ahead of the CDR3 end, with the missing end drawn from the germline J gene. This chain uses TRBV1 with TRBJ1-1; possibly TRBD1 for D (6 bases). The germline V gene encodes CDR1 NSQYPW and CDR2 LRSPGD (reference sequence). V shed 1 base and J shed 1 base, with 10 bases lying between them. There are 15 residues in the CDR3. The CDR3 DNA, read in part, is TGCACCTGCAGTGCAGGTACAGGGCGGAACACA. Translation gives CTCSAGTGRNT. The whole CDR3 sequence is CTCSAGTGRNTEVFF.

This clone was seen ten or more times. Mouse gene names and germline throughout. The observed sequence ends 4 residues before the CDR3 terminus, with the missing tail filled in from the germline J gene. The chain recombines TRBV13-3 with TRBJ2-1; 10 nucleotides agree with TRBD2. V gave up 5 bases and J gave up 6 bases; unmatched junction bases: 2. This CDR3 comprises 13 residues. Germline CDR1 NNHDY, CDR2 SYVADS. This chain's CDR3 is CASSGLGVAEQFF. CDR3 DNA (partial): TGTGCCAGCAGCGGACTGGGGGTTGCT.

To note about this clone: Any gene name here is a mouse gene name. The read gets to within 4 residues of the CDR3 end, and the germline J gene fills in the rest. The J gene is TRBJ2-7, the V gene TRBV31; possible D gene TRBD1, 5 bases. This CDR3 has 12 amino acids. CDR1 and CDR2 (germline): GKSSPN, SITVG. The V end was cut by 3 bases, the J end by 3 bases, with 9 bases between. The CDR3 sequence: CAWSPGHYEQYF. The sequenced part of the CDR3 DNA is TGTGCCTGGAGCCCCGGACACTAT.

This clone was found a few times. Gene names refer to mouse genes. The read terminates 4 residues ahead of where the CDR3 ends, so the germline J gene completes it. The genes are TRBV19 and TRBJ1-1, with 9 positions matching TRBD1. CDR1 is FNHDT, CDR2 SITEND, per germline (reference sequence). The CDR3 sequence is 16 residues long. V was clipped by 2 bases and J by 3 bases; unmatched bases: 8. The sequenced CDR3 bases are TGTGCCAGCAGTATTTTTAGGGGACAGGGAGACACA. Translation: CASSIFRGQGDT. The whole CDR3 sequence reads CASSIFRGQGDTEVFF. Supplemented by reference TRBV19 and TRBJ1-1, the full variable domain reads GGIITQTPKFLIGQEGQKLTLKCQQNFNHDTMYWYRQDSGKGLRLIYYSITENDLQKGDLSEGYDASREKKSSFSLTVTSAQKNEMAVFLCASSIFRGQGDTEVFFGKGTRLTVV.

For this clone: The gene symbols are mouse symbols. The CDR3 is cut off 4 residues early in the read; its end comes from the germline J gene. V is TRBV3 and J is TRBJ2-7; D possibly corresponds to TRBD1 (6 bases). From germline, CDR1 is SNHLY and CDR2 FYNGKV (reference sequence). The CDR3 spans 12 residues. The DNA read from the CDR3 is TGTGCCAGCAGCTCGGACAGTTAT. Protein: CASSSDSY. The whole CDR3 protein is CASSSDSYEQYF.

This clone showed up many times. Gene names refer to mouse genes. The CDR3 end lies 4 residues beyond the end of the read and is filled in from the germline J gene. This chain joins TRBV1 and TRBJ2-1; possible D gene TRBD1, 5 bases. The V gene's germline CDR1 is NSQYPW and CDR2 LRSPGD (reference sequence). V was cut by 1 base and J by 4 bases, with 11 bases left in between. The CDR3 has 15 amino acids. The chain's CDR3 is CTCSAVRTKYAEQFF. Partial CDR3 DNA: TGCACCTGCAGTGCAGTCAGGACAAAATATGCT.

This clone has more than one count but fewer than ten. Gene names are mouse gene names. The observed sequence ends 4 residues before the CDR3 terminus, with the missing tail filled in from the germline J gene. This chain connects TRBV16 to TRBJ1-2, with 8 nucleotides matching TRBD1. Germline CDR1 is SGHSA and CDR2 is FRNQAP. V trimming: 4 bases; J trimming: 4 bases; junction bases outside the gene matches: 2. The CDR3 extends over 13 amino acids. CDR3 protein: CASSSTGVSDYTF. Incomplete CDR3 DNA: TGTGCAAGCAGCTCGACAGGGGTCTCC.

This clone was found many times. Gene and germline names: mouse. The CDR3 extends 4 residues past the end of the read, so its final part is completed from the germline J gene. The chain is built from TRBV13-3 and TRBJ2-3; TRBD1 matches 9 bases. V was pared by 5 bases and J by 2 bases, with 3 bases of the junction left unmatched. Germline V gene sequence: CDR1 NNHDY, CDR2 SYVADS. The CDR3 contains 14 residues. The CDR3 protein is CASSGQGNAETLYF. The DNA read from the CDR3 is TGTGCCAGCAGCGGACAGGGGAATGCAGAA.

This clone was detected only a few times. Any gene name here is a mouse gene name. Sequencing ends 4 residues short of the CDR3 end; the germline J gene provides the rest. The V call is TRBV13-3, the J call TRBJ1-1; no reliable D call. The CDR3 loop spans 13 amino acids. With 5 bases removed from V and 1 base from J, the gap between germline ends came to 9 bases. Germline CDR1 and CDR2: NNHDY and SYVADS. The CDR3 protein is CASSDRQNTEVFF. The DNA read from the CDR3 is TGTGCCAGCAGCGATCGACAAAACACA.

A note on this clone: DNA and listed protein disagree at residue 12, so the protein shown here was translated from the DNA. Gene names and germline match the mouse. The read terminates 3 residues ahead of where the CDR3 ends, so the germline J gene completes it. The chain recombines TRBV13-1 with TRBJ1-6, with 10 bases lining up with TRBD1. TRBJ1-6 qualifies as an ORF whose function is uncertain. This CDR3 has 15 amino acids. J was trimmed by 7 bases and V by 5 bases; bases with no gene match: 6. CDR1 and CDR2 (germline): NSHNY, SYGAGN. The sequenced part of the CDR3 DNA is TGTGCCAGCAGGGGGGACAGGGGAGTGAATTCGCCC. Encoded protein: CASRGDRGVNSP. The full CDR3 is CASRGDRGVNSPLYF.